The 29 T cell receptor beta chains given below trace back to one sample, sequenced in a study of blood T cells in healthy people across ages. Then a second PCR, running roughly 7 to 11 cycles, was carried out with a sample-barcoded 5' primer and a J-beta primer mix. Using its own MiXCR run on the 5' RACE reads, TCRdb lists one record per CDR3 protein. The data show about 800,000 distinct CDR3 sequences, more than 20% seen once. The sample was also linked to a second study, of T cells of mothers and their children.

The sequenced sample was blood. Source of these receptors: a boy aged 10-17 years in good health.

Concerning this clonotype itself: Sequence at one end of the junction differs from germline and may be a read error. The rearrangement links TRBV5-5 to TRBJ2-7; D might be TRBD1 or TRBD2, each matching 5 bases. The length of the CDR3 is 12 residues. Germline CDR1 reads SGHKS; CDR2 reads YYEKEE (reference sequence). CDR3 in DNA: TGTGCCAGCAGCTGGGACCTGGACTTCCTGTCTTTC. The encoded protein is CASSWDLDFLSF.

There are a few counts of this clonotype. This chain connects TRBV5-1 to TRBJ2-5, with D uncertain. CDR3 length equals 14 residues. The germline CDR1 and CDR2 sequences are SGHRS and YFSETQ. V was cut by 1 base and J by 3 bases, with 10 bases left in between. CDR3 sequence: CASSLMSTKETQYF. CDR3 sequence (DNA): TGCGCCAGCAGCTTGATGAGTACAAAAGAGACCCAGTACTTC.

This clonotype was seen just once. The rearrangement links TRBV5-1 to TRBJ2-1, with 7 bases aligning to TRBD2. This CDR3 has 16 residues. Germline-derived CDR1 and CDR2 are SGHRS and YFSETQ. With 5 bases clipped from V and 4 bases from J, the junction kept 12 bases outside the gene matches. As DNA, the CDR3 is TGCGCCAGCAGAGCACTAGCGATACCAAAGTACAATGAGCAGTTCTTC. Translation gives CASRALAIPKYNEQFF.

This clonotype was counted only a few times. This chain uses TRBV7-2 with TRBJ2-3; no firm D call. Per the germline V gene, CDR1 is SGHTA and CDR2 is FQGNSA. Trimming took off 0 bases at V and 5 bases at J, with 12 bases between the two ends. This CDR3 spans 15 amino acids. CDR3 nucleotide sequence: TGTGCCAGCAGCTTAGCCTCTCCATCAGGAGATACGCAGTATTTT. This encodes CASSLASPSGDTQYF.

Turning to this clonotype: Because the CDR3 is missing its conserved closing phenylalanine or tryptophan, this is likely a read error. The chain links TRBV7-8 to TRBJ1-2, with D maybe TRBD1 (5 bases). V was cut by 6 bases and J by 7 bases, with 12 bases left in between. The CDR3 is 12 amino acids. From germline, CDR1 is SGHVS and CDR2 FQNEAQ. CDR3 sequence reads: CASSRLGPGYTL. The DNA of the CDR3 is TGTGCCAGCAGTCGCCTGGGGCCTGGCTACACCCTC.

The chain employs TRBV12-3 or TRBV12-4 and TRBJ1-4; D unresolved. The V gene lost 8 bases and the J gene lost 8 bases, with 18 bases spanning the gap. This CDR3 is built from 14 residues. CDR3 DNA sequence: TGTGCCAGCGGTGCGGGCGCACCCTCCGAAAAACTGTTTTTT. Protein product: CASGAGAPSEKLFF.

There are a few counts of this clonotype. The chain carries TRBV18 and TRBJ1-1; no firm D call. The length of the CDR3 is 13 residues. The ends were cut back, 2 bases at V and 7 bases at J, with 11 bases in the middle. From germline, CDR1 is KGHSH and CDR2 LQKENI. The CDR3 sequence is CASSPGWSGEAFF. The CDR3, as DNA: TGTGCCAGCTCACCAGGGTGGTCGGGTGAAGCTTTCTTT. The variable domain in full, with the rest retrieved from reference TRBV18 and TRBJ1-1, is NAGVMQNPRHLVRRRGQEARLRCSPMKGHSHVYWYRQLPEEGLKFMVYLQKENIIDESGMPKERFSAEFPKEGPSILRIQQVVRGDSAAYFCASSPGWSGEAFFGQGTRLTVV.

The chain joins TRBV7-9 to TRBJ2-1, with unresolved D. Trimming left V 5 bases short and J 8 bases short, with 19 bases between. Looked up from germline, CDR1 is SEHNR and CDR2 is FQNEAQ (reference sequence). The CDR3 runs 15 residues. The DNA for the CDR3 is TGTGCCAGCAGCCCCTGGGCTAGAAGTTTCCATGAGCAGTTCTTC. The encoded protein is CASSPWARSFHEQFF.

This clonotype has only a few counts. The chain has TRBV5-1 and TRBJ2-7, with 10 bases that match TRBD2. Germline V CDR1 and CDR2: SGHRS, YFSETQ. The CDR3 covers 16 residues. With 7 bases clipped from V and 2 bases from J, the junction kept 12 bases outside the gene matches. Written as DNA, the CDR3 is TGCGCCAGCCATGTAGGGCTAGCGGGAGACACCTACGAGCAGTACTTC. Its protein is CASHVGLAGDTYEQYF.

The gene calls are TRBV29-1 and TRBJ2-5, with TRBD2 matching over 14 bases. The CDR3 contains 14 residues. CDR1 and CDR2 from the germline V gene are SQVTM and ANQGSEA. The V and J ends lost 6 bases and 5 bases, in that order; junction bases with no gene match: 5. CDR3 in DNA: TGCAGCGTCGAGGGACTAGCGGGAGCGGAGACCCAGTACTTC. This codes for CSVEGLAGAETQYF.

The rearrangement links TRBV29-1 to TRBJ2-5; 8 nucleotides align to TRBD1. The CDR3 contains 13 residues. Germline trimming cut 7 bases from V and 6 bases from J; bases unmatched to any gene: 10. The germline gives CDR1 SQVTM, CDR2 ANQGSEA. The chain's CDR3 is CSADGDRWQTQYF. CDR3 bases: TGCAGCGCTGATGGGGACAGGTGGCAGACCCAGTACTTC.

This clonotype has more than one count but fewer than ten. The rearrangement uses TRBV28 and TRBJ2-5; 7 bases match TRBD2. The junction had 9 bases not matched to a gene; V was cut back by 6 bases and J by 5 bases. This CDR3 region has 14 residues. The germline V gene has CDR1 MDHEN and CDR2 SYDVKM. This CDR3 reads CASSQILAVETQYF. The CDR3 DNA sequence: TGTGCCAGCAGCCAAATTCTAGCGGTGGAGACCCAGTACTTC.

The gene calls are TRBV5-1 and TRBJ2-5; 9 nucleotides line up with TRBD1. The last part of the DNA fits TRBJ2-7 better; the J call may be wrong. CDR3 length equals 16 residues. The V gene's germline CDR1 is SGHRS and CDR2 YFSETQ. CDR3 sequence reads: CASSVPGQGFDYEQYF. The CDR3 region has the DNA TGCGCCAGCAGCGTACCGGGACAGGGTTTTGACTACGAGCAGTACTTC.

The chain links TRBV12-3 or TRBV12-4 to TRBJ2-5, with 7 bases fitting TRBD1. Unmatched junction bases numbered 7, after V lost 5 bases and J lost 1 base. This CDR3 has 15 residues. CDR3 nucleotides: TGTGCCAGCAGTGTCACAGGGGCCAGCCAAGAGACCCAGTACTTC. Its protein is CASSVTGASQETQYF.

A few counts support this clonotype. This chain uses TRBV20-1 with TRBJ2-3, with 7 nucleotides matching TRBD1. CDR3 length equals 15 residues. Germline loops: CDR1 DFQATT, CDR2 SNEGSKA (reference sequence). After removal of 5 bases from V and 0 bases from J, the junction contained 8 bases not matched to a gene. The CDR3 DNA follows: TGCAGTGCTCTCCGGGACAGCCCTAGCACAGATACGCAGTATTTT. It specifies CSALRDSPSTDTQYF.

V is TRBV7-3 and J is TRBJ1-1; D unresolved. Trimming shortened V by 1 base and J by 4 bases, and 7 bases separated the two germline ends. Germline V CDR1 and CDR2: SGHTA, FQGTGA. This CDR3 is built from 13 residues. The CDR3 region has the DNA TGTGCCAGCAGCTTAAGTGAGTCCACTGAAGCTTTCTTT. Translation gives CASSLSESTEAFF.

This clonotype has a handful of counts. The gene calls are TRBV20-1 and TRBJ2-5; D might be TRBD2 (5 bases). The J call is uncertain, as TRBJ2-7 better fits the DNA end. The CDR3 covers 13 residues. In germline, CDR1 is DFQATT, CDR2 SNEGSKA (reference sequence). The CDR3 protein is CSARRAPRYEQYF. The CDR3 DNA follows: TGCAGTGCTAGGAGGGCCCCACGCTACGAGCAGTACTTC.

The chain combines TRBV5-1 with TRBJ1-5; D ambiguous. V was trimmed by 4 bases and J by 3 bases, leaving 11 bases between them. Germline lookup yields CDR1 SGHRS and CDR2 YFSETQ. The CDR3 spans 14 residues. The CDR3 is CASSPGPANQPQHF. The CDR3, as DNA: TGCGCCAGCAGCCCCGGACCGGCCAATCAGCCCCAGCATTTT.

This clonotype was seen more than once but under ten times. The chain carries TRBV6-5 and TRBJ2-7; TRBD1 matches at 10 bases. CDR1 is MNHEY and CDR2 is SVGAGI in the germline V gene. J lost 4 bases, V lost 5 bases, and 8 bases had no gene match. The CDR3 runs to 15 residues. The CDR3 region has the DNA TGTGCCAGCAGTCACACCGGGACAGGGGTTTACGAGCAGTACTTC. This gives the protein CASSHTGTGVYEQYF.

This clonotype was seen only a few times. CDR3 sequence: CASKRSPGQGYVGDYNEQFF. The CDR3 DNA follows: TGTGCCAGCAAAAGGTCCCCGGGACAGGGGTACGTTGGGGACTACAATGAGCAGTTCTTC. The chain combines TRBV4-2 with TRBJ2-1, with 10 bases fitting TRBD1. Germline loops: CDR1 LGHNA, CDR2 YNFKEQ. The CDR3 sequence is 20 residues long. Trimming took 7 bases from V and 3 from J; bases not matched to a gene: 21.

The table lists this clonotype with a few counts. The chain uses TRBV14 and TRBJ2-5; TRBD1 matches 8 bases. Losses at the gene ends were 4 bases for V and 1 base for J; bases not matched to a gene: 8. The CDR3 contains 16 residues. CDR1 is SGHDN and CDR2 is FVKESK in the germline V gene. CDR3 amino acids: CASSLLTGGVQETQYF. The CDR3 coding sequence is TGTGCCAGCAGCCTTCTTACAGGGGGTGTCCAAGAGACCCAGTACTTC.

This clonotype was counted a few times. CDR3 coding DNA: TGCAGTGCTAGAGATGTTGGCGGGGGGCTCAATGAGCAGTTCTTC. This gives the protein CSARDVGGGLNEQFF. V and J are TRBV20-1 and TRBJ2-1, with TRBD2 matching over 8 bases. V lost 0 bases to trimming and J lost 6 bases; unmatched junction nucleotides: 7. The germline V gene encodes CDR1 DFQATT and CDR2 SNEGSKA (reference sequence). This CDR3 spans 15 amino acids.

The CDR3: CASSLPDGLGGPQHF. The DNA for the CDR3 is TGTGCCAGCAGTCTTCCGGACGGTCTGGGAGGGCCCCAGCATTTT. V usage is TRBV28 and J usage is TRBJ1-5; no reliable D call. The CDR3 is 15 residues long. V shed 5 bases and J shed 9 bases, with 20 bases lying between them. Germline loops: CDR1 MDHEN, CDR2 SYDVKM.

V and J are TRBV12-3 or TRBV12-4 and TRBJ2-7; 8 bases agree with TRBD1. Trimming at V came to 6 bases and at J to 4 bases, leaving 8 bases not matched to a gene. This CDR3 comprises 14 residues. This CDR3 is CASSTDRGWYEQYF. Written as DNA, the CDR3 is TGTGCCAGCAGCACAGACAGGGGATGGTACGAGCAGTACTTC.

This clonotype appeared a few times. J is TRBJ2-5 and V is TRBV27; D gene unclear. Per germline, CDR1 MNHEY and CDR2 SMNVEV (reference sequence). V was trimmed by 8 bases and J by 3 bases, leaving 4 bases between them. This CDR3 spans 10 amino acids. The CDR3 spells CASVKETQYF. DNA for the CDR3: TGTGCCAGCGTCAAAGAGACCCAGTACTTC.

The chain combines TRBV7-2 with TRBJ1-6, with no clear D. The ends were cut back, 3 bases at V and 14 bases at J, with 11 bases in the middle. The CDR3 runs to 12 residues. Per the germline V gene, CDR1 is SGHTA and CDR2 is FQGNSA. The CDR3: CASSLARTALHF. CDR3 nucleotides: TGTGCCAGCAGCTTGGCACGCACAGCCCTCCACTTT.

The chain uses TRBV10-3 and TRBJ1-1, with 8 bases identical to TRBD1. This CDR3 has 15 residues. CDR1 and CDR2 (germline): ENHRY, SYGVKD. V shed 6 bases and J 2 bases; nucleotides not matched to a gene: 8. CDR3 residues: CAIREPGTGNTEAFF. The CDR3 DNA reads TGTGCCATCAGGGAACCCGGGACAGGCAACACTGAAGCTTTCTTT.

Worth noting for this clonotype: Compared with germline, one end of the junction differs, possibly owing to a read error. The chain has TRBV29-1 and TRBJ2-3; D unresolved. This CDR3 contains 10 residues. Germline V CDR1 and CDR2: SQVTM, ANQGSEA. This chain's CDR3 is CSVIGDMQYF. CDR3 bases: TGCAGCGTAATCGGAGATATGCAGTATTTT.

The genes are TRBV18 and TRBJ1-1, with unresolved D. CDR3 length equals 13 residues. V lost 3 bases and J lost 3, with 8 bases in between. Germline loops: CDR1 KGHSH, CDR2 LQKENI. In nucleotides, the CDR3 is TGTGCCAGCTCACCGTACCTAGACACTGAAGCTTTCTTT. This sequence encodes CASSPYLDTEAFF. The full variable domain, in which reference TRBV18 and TRBJ1-1 provide the parts outside the CDR3, is NAGVMQNPRHLVRRRGQEARLRCSPMKGHSHVYWYRQLPEEGLKFMVYLQKENIIDESGMPKERFSAEFPKEGPSILRIQQVVRGDSAAYFCASSPYLDTEAFFGQGTRLTVV.